The 17 T cell receptor beta chains reported below all come from one sample, sequenced in a study of Ad26.COV2.S vaccination and SARS-CoV-2 variants. This table comes from immunoSEQ multiplex PCR, and its TCRdb copy is limited to in-frame clones, with some not included. This table holds 320,000 or so clones, under 90% found once. The treatment denotes: 15 to 20 received Ad26.COV2.S at low or high dose, single or two shots; about five received placebo; per-sample allocation not given. Sampling took place 63 days after the first vaccine or placebo injection. The sequencing used peripheral blood, collected in a trial of Ad26.COV2.S vaccine versus placebo. Receptors originate from a person aged 18-60 years who received the Ad26.COV2.S COVID-19 vaccine or a placebo.

The chain uses TRBV5-8 and TRBJ1-1, with unresolved D. Germline V CDR1 and CDR2: SGHTS, YDEGEE. Trimming removed 1 base from V and 4 bases from J, with 11 bases in between. The CDR3 spans 14 residues. The CDR3 DNA sequence: TGTGCCAGCAGCTTGATTAAGGGAACCACTGAAGCTTTCTTT. The encoded protein is CASSLIKGTTEAFF.

This rearrangement joins TRBV2 to TRBJ2-4; 10 bases are a match to TRBD2. Germline V gene lookup returns CDR1 SNHLY and CDR2 FYNNEI. The V segment lost 7 bases and the J segment 10 bases; nucleotides outside the gene matches: 4. The CDR3 has 12 amino acids. The CDR3 DNA follows: TGTGCCAGCAAGCGGGAGGGAGGTATTCAGTACTTC. Its protein product is CASKREGGIQYF.

The chain carries TRBV6-4 and TRBJ2-1; 9 nucleotides line up with TRBD1. Trimming took 0 bases from V and 8 from J; bases not matched to a gene: 5. The CDR3 runs 15 residues. CDR1 and CDR2 from the germline V gene are MRHNA and SNTAGT. The CDR3 DNA follows: TGTGCCAGCAGTGACTCGGGACAGGGTGCGGATGAGCAGTTCTTC. Amino acids: CASSDSGQGADEQFF.

This clone has a single count. This rearrangement joins TRBV11-2 to TRBJ2-3; D assignment may be TRBD1 or TRBD2 (5 bases each). The CDR3 is 14 amino acids. Trimming pared 3 bases from V and 6 bases from J, leaving 13 bases between. Looked up from germline, CDR1 is SGHAT and CDR2 is FQNNGV. In nucleotides, the CDR3 is TGTGCCAGCAGCTTTGGGGGTTCGAGGGATACGCAGTATTTT. Encoded protein: CASSFGGSRDTQYF.

The rearrangement links TRBV9 to TRBJ2-2, with D tentatively TRBD1 or TRBD2 (5 bases each). CDR1 is SGDLS, CDR2 YYNGEE, per germline. Trimming pared 5 bases from V and 6 bases from J, leaving 32 bases between. CDR3 size: 20 residues. Here the CDR3 reads CASSEGSLRPPYIGPGELFF. CDR3 DNA sequence: TGTGCCAGCAGTGAGGGGTCTCTTCGCCCACCCTACATCGGTCCCGGGGAGCTGTTTTTT.

The chain combines TRBV7-2 with TRBJ2-1; 10 bases map to TRBD2. CDR1 and CDR2 (germline): SGHTA, FQGNSA. The CDR3 runs 15 residues. J was trimmed by 12 bases and V by 5 bases; bases with no gene match: 13. CDR3 protein: CASSQPGLAYSRQFF. CDR3 nucleotides: TGTGCCAGCAGCCAACCGGGACTAGCGTACAGTCGGCAGTTCTTC.

The chain couples TRBV6-5 to TRBJ1-1; 8 bases map to TRBD1. V was pared by 4 bases and J by 1 base, with 2 bases of the junction left unmatched. Germline CDR1 and CDR2: MNHEY and SVGAGI. This CDR3 has 14 residues. The CDR3 region has the DNA TGTGCCAGCAGTTTAGGACAGGGGAACACTGAAGCTTTCTTT. Amino acid sequence: CASSLGQGNTEAFF.

Note on this clone: The sample has other DNA sequences that encode this CDR3 too. The chain employs TRBV19 and TRBJ2-2, with D perhaps TRBD1 (6 bases). V lost 5 bases to trimming and J lost 3 bases, with 10 bases between them. The CDR3 spans 14 residues. Germline values: CDR1 LNHDA, CDR2 SQIVND (reference sequence). CDR3 DNA sequence: TGTGCCAGTAGTTCAGGGGACGACACCGGGGAGCTGTTTTTT. Translation: CASSSGDDTGELFF.

J is TRBJ1-1 and V is TRBV7-9; possibly TRBD1 for D (6 bases). Trimming removed 2 bases from V and 1 base from J, with 11 bases in between. From germline, CDR1 is SEHNR and CDR2 FQNEAQ (reference sequence). This CDR3 comprises 15 residues. This chain's CDR3 is CASSLMAGANTEAFF. For the CDR3, the DNA is TGTGCCAGCAGCTTAATGGCAGGGGCGAACACTGAAGCTTTCTTT.

The chain has TRBV19 and TRBJ1-6; tentative D call: TRBD1 (5 bases). The CDR3 is 15 amino acids. The V gene lost 6 bases and the J gene lost 1 base, with 10 bases spanning the gap. CDR1 is LNHDA, CDR2 SQIVND, per germline (reference sequence). CDR3 nucleotide sequence: TGTGCCAGTAGACCCGGGGGGTCCTATAATTCACCCCTCCACTTT. Its translation is CASRPGGSYNSPLHF.

This clone turned up a few times. The genes are TRBV7-9 and TRBJ1-3; D gene ambiguous. V was shortened by 1 base and J by 3 bases, with 16 bases between the two germline ends. The germline CDR1 and CDR2 sequences are SEHNR and FQNEAQ (reference sequence). The CDR3 sequence is 17 residues long. CDR3 in DNA: TGTGCCAGCAGCTTAGGGGTCGGATCCGGTAGTGGAAACACCATATATTTT. It encodes CASSLGVGSGSGNTIYF.

The chain is built from TRBV10-3 and TRBJ1-5, with 7 nucleotides matching TRBD1. After removal of 5 bases from V and 4 bases from J, the junction contained 8 bases not matched to a gene. The CDR3 runs 15 residues. Germline V gene sequence: CDR1 ENHRY, CDR2 SYGVKD. The CDR3 DNA sequence: TGTGCCATCAGTCGGACGGGACAGCCGAATCAGCCCCAGCATTTT. Residues: CAISRTGQPNQPQHF.

V gene TRBV4-3 combines with J gene TRBJ2-2; D is unclear. V dropped 1 base and J dropped 4 bases, with 16 bases sitting between them. Looked up from germline, CDR1 is LGHNA and CDR2 is YSLEER. The CDR3 extends over 17 amino acids. In DNA, the CDR3 is TGCGCCAGCAGCCAAGTGTCCGGGCTAGTTGCCACCGGGGAGCTGTTTTTT. Translated: CASSQVSGLVATGELFF.

V is TRBV9 and J is TRBJ2-1, with TRBD1 matching over 7 bases. The length of the CDR3 is 18 residues. Losses at the gene ends were 0 bases for V and 3 bases for J; bases not matched to a gene: 12. CDR1 and CDR2 (germline): SGDLS, YYNGEE. CDR3 sequence reads: CASSVAFGDRDIYNEQFF. CDR3 coding DNA: TGTGCCAGCAGCGTAGCATTCGGGGACAGAGATATCTACAATGAGCAGTTCTTC.

This clone has a single count. The genes are TRBV11-3 and TRBJ2-1; TRBD2 agrees at 12 bases. Looked up from germline, CDR1 is SGHNT and CDR2 is YENEEA. CDR3 length equals 18 residues. V gave up 0 bases and J gave up 5 bases; unmatched junction bases: 8. The CDR3 coding sequence is TGTGCCAGCAGCTTAGAGAGACTAGCGGGAGAATCCCACAATGAGCAGTTCTTC. Its protein is CASSLERLAGESHNEQFF.

The chain recombines TRBV5-1 with TRBJ1-3; 9 positions agree with TRBD1. The germline gives CDR1 SGHRS, CDR2 YFSETQ. The CDR3 sequence is 17 residues long. The V and J ends lost 7 bases and 0 bases, in that order; junction bases with no gene match: 11. CDR3 in amino acids: CASCNGQGISSGNTIYF. The CDR3 DNA is TGCGCCAGCTGCAATGGACAGGGGATATCCTCTGGAAACACCATATATTTT.

The gene calls are TRBV23-1 and TRBJ2-7; 7 bases are a match to TRBD2. TRBV23-1 is sorted into the ORF group, with uncertain function. V lost 0 bases to trimming and J lost 3 bases; unmatched junction nucleotides: 8. The CDR3 loop spans 16 amino acids. The CDR3 loop is CASSQSGGRVDYEQYV. DNA for the CDR3: TGCGCCAGCAGTCAATCGGGGGGGAGGGTTGACTACGAGCAGTACGTC.